These 5 T cell receptor beta chains were sequenced from one sample in a study of blood T cell repertoires in COVID-19. The repertoire was sequenced with immunoSEQ multiplex PCR; TCRdb's copy has only in-frame clones and lacks some. The sample includes about 400,000 clones, over 85% of them seen just once. Sequenced input: PBMCs or T cells enriched from blood (not recorded which). The receptors shown here come from a woman under 40 who had recovered from COVID-19.

The rearrangement links TRBV2 to TRBJ2-7; possibly TRBD1 for D (6 bases). Trimming cost V 3 bases and J 4 bases, with 13 bases left between them. The CDR3 runs 14 residues. The germline V gene has CDR1 SNHLY and CDR2 FYNNEI. CDR3 region: CASSEAGTTYEQYF. The CDR3 DNA follows: TGTGCCAGCAGTGAGGCCGGGACAACGTACGAGCAGTACTTC.

This clone has just a few counts. The rearrangement joins TRBV9 to TRBJ1-5, with 10 bases aligning to TRBD1. This CDR3 comprises 15 residues. V dropped 4 bases and J dropped 4; count of bases not matched to a gene: 5. Germline V gives CDR1 SGDLS, CDR2 YYNGEE. CDR3 residues: CASSSGQGGNQPQHF. CDR3 nucleotide sequence: TGTGCCAGCAGCTCTGGACAGGGGGGAAATCAGCCCCAGCATTTT.

The CDR3, as DNA: TGTGCCTGGAGTATCTTAGCGGGTCTTGGCGAGCAGTACTTC. Translated: CAWSILAGLGEQYF. The J gene is TRBJ2-7, the V gene TRBV30, with TRBD2 matching over 7 bases. With V trimmed by 2 bases and J by 6 bases, 10 bases remained unmatched. The CDR3 contains 14 residues. Germline CDR1 is GTSNPN and CDR2 is SVGIG (reference sequence).

Only one count was recorded for this clone. J is TRBJ2-3 and V is TRBV28, with 8 bases lining up with TRBD2. This CDR3 has 15 residues. Germline assignment: CDR1 MDHEN and CDR2 SYDVKM. J was trimmed by 2 bases and V by 6 bases; bases with no gene match: 7. The DNA of the CDR3 is TGTGCCAGCAGCCATAGCGGGGCCGACACAGATACGCAGTATTTT. Protein: CASSHSGADTDTQYF.

This clone was seen more than once but under ten times. V is TRBV19 and J is TRBJ2-7; 8 positions match TRBD2. V was clipped by 4 bases and J by 2 bases; unmatched bases: 4. Germline V gene sequence: CDR1 LNHDA, CDR2 SQIVND (reference sequence). The CDR3 is 14 residues long. In nucleotides, the CDR3 is TGTGCCAGTAGTAGAAGCGGGAGTCCCTACGAGCAGTACTTC. The encoded protein is CASSRSGSPYEQYF.